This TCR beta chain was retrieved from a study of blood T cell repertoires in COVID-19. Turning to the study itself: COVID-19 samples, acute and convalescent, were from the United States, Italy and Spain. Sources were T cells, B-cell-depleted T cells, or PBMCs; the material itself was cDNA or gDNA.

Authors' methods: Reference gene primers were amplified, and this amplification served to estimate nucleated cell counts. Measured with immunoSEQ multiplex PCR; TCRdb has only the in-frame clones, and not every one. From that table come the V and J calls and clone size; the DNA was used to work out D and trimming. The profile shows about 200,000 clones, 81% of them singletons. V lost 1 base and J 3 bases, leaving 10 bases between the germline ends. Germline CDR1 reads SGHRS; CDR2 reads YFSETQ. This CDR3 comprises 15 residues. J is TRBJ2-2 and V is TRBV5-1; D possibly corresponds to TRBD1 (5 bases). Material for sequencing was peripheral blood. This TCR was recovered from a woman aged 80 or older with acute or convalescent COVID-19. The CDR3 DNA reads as TGCGCCAGCAGCTTGAGCGACAGTTACACCGGGGAGCTGTTTTTT. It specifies CASSLSDSYTGELFF.